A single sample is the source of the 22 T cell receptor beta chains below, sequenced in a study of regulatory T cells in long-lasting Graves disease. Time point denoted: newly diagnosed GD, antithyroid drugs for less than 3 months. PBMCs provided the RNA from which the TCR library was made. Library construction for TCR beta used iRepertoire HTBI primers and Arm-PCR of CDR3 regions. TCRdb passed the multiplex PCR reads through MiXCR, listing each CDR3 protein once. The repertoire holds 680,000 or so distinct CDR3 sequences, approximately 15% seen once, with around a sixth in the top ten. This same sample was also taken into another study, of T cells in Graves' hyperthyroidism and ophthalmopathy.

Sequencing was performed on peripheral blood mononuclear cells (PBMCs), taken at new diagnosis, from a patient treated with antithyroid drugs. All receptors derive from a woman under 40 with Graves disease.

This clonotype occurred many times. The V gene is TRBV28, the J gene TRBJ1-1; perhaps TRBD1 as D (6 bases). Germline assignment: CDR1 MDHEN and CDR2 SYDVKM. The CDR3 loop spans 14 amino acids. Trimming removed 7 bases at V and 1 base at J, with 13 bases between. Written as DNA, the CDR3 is TGTGCCAGCAAAGGACAGCTTCGGAACACTGAAGCTTTCTTT. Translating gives CASKGQLRNTEAFF.

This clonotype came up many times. The CDR3 DNA follows: TGTGCCAGCAGCCCCCGTGACGTTGGGGAAAAACTGTTTTTT. The encoded protein is CASSPRDVGEKLFF. The chain employs TRBV7-9 and TRBJ1-4; no clear D gene. The V end was cut by 5 bases, the J end by 8 bases, with 15 bases between. The CDR3 has 14 residues. Germline values: CDR1 SEHNR, CDR2 FQNEAQ (reference sequence).

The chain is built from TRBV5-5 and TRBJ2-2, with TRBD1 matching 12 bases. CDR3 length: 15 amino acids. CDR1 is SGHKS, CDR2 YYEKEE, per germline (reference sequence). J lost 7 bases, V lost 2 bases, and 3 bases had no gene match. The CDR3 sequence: CASSFGTGGDGELFF. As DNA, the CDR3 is TGTGCCAGCAGCTTTGGGACAGGGGGCGACGGGGAGCTGTTTTTT.

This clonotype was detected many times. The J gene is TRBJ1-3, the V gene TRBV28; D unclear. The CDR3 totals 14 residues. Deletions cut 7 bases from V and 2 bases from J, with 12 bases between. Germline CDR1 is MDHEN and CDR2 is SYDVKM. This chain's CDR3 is CASIPPVPGNTIYF. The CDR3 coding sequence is TGTGCCAGCATCCCCCCCGTACCTGGAAACACCATATATTTT.

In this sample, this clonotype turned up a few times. The CDR3 DNA follows: TGTGCCACCAGTGGTCCGGGGAGCAGCTCCTACAATGAGCAGTTCTTC. This translates into CATSGPGSSSYNEQFF. The gene calls are TRBV24-1 and TRBJ2-1; possible D gene TRBD2, 5 bases. V was pared by 5 bases and J by 0 bases, with 13 bases between. From germline, CDR1 is KGHDR and CDR2 SFDVKD. The CDR3 runs to 16 residues.

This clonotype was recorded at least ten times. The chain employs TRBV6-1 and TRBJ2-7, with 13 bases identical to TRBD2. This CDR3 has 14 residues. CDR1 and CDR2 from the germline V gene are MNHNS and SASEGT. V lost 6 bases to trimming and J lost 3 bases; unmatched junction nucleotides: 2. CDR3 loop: CASRGLAGHYEQYF. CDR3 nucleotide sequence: TGTGCCAGCAGGGGACTAGCGGGACACTACGAGCAGTACTTC.

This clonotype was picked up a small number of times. In DNA form, the CDR3 reads TGTGCCAGCTCAGCCCCTGGGTTTAGGTGGGATTATAATTCACCCCTCCACTTT. Protein sequence: CASSAPGFRWDYNSPLHF. The chain uses TRBV12-3 or TRBV12-4 and TRBJ1-6; D uncertain. The V gene lost 8 bases and the J gene lost 4 bases, with 24 bases spanning the gap. The CDR3 spans 18 residues.

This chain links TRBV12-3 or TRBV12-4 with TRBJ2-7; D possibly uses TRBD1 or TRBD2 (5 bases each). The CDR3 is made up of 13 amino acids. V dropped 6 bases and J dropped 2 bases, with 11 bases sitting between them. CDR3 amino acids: CASRAGDPYEQYF. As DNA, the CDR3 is TGTGCCAGCAGGGCCGGGGACCCCTACGAGCAGTACTTC.

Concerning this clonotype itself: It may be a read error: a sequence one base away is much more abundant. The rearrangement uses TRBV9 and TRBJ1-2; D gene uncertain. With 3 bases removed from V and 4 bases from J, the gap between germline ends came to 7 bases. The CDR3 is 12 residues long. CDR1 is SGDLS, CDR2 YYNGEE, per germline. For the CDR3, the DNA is TGTGCCAGCAGCGGGCCCCTCTATGGCTACACCTTC. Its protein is CASSGPLYGYTF.

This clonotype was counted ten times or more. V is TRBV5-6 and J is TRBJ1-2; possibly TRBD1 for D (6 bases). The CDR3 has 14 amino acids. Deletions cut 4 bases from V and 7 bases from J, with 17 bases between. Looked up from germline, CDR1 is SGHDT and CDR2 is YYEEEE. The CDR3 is CASSARRGQSGYTF. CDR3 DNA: TGTGCCAGCAGCGCTCGGCGAGGACAGTCTGGCTACACCTTC.

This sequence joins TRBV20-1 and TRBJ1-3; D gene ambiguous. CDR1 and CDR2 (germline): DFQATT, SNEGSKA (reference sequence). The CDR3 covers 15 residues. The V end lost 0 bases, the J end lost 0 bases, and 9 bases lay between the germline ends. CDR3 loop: CSARDRVGSGNTIYF. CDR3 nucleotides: TGCAGTGCTAGAGATCGGGTGGGCTCTGGAAACACCATATATTTT.

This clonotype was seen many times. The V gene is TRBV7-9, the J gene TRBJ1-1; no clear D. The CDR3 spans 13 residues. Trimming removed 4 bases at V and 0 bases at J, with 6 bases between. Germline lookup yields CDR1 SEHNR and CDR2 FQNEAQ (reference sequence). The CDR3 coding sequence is TGTGCCAGCAGCTCCGCATTGAACACTGAAGCTTTCTTT. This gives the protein CASSSALNTEAFF.

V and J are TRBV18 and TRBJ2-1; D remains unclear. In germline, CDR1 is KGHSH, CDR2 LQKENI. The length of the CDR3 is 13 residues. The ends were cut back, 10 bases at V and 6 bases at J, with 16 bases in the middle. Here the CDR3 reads CAIGLGVGNEQFF. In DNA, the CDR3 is TGTGCCATCGGGCTCGGTGTTGGCAATGAGCAGTTCTTC.

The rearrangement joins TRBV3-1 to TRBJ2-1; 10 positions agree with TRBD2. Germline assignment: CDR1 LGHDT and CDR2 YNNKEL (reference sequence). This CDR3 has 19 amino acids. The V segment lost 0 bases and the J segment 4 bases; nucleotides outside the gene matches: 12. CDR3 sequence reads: CASSQDPSGSRYTYNEQFF. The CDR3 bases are TGTGCCAGCAGCCAAGACCCTAGCGGGAGTCGTTATACTTACAATGAGCAGTTCTTC.

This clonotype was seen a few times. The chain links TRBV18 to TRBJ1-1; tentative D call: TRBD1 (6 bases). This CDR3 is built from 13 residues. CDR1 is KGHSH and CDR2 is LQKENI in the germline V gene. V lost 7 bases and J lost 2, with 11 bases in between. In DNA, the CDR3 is TGTGCCAGCTTAGGGACACCCAACACTGAAGCTTTCTTT. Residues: CASLGTPNTEAFF.

The chain's CDR3 is CASSVLGPASGNTIYF. CDR3 DNA sequence: TGCGCCAGCAGCGTGCTCGGGCCGGCCTCTGGAAACACCATATATTTT. This sequence joins TRBV5-1 and TRBJ1-3; no clear D. The CDR3 contains 16 residues. V dropped 4 bases and J dropped 0 bases, with 14 bases sitting between them. Germline CDR1 reads SGHRS; CDR2 reads YFSETQ.

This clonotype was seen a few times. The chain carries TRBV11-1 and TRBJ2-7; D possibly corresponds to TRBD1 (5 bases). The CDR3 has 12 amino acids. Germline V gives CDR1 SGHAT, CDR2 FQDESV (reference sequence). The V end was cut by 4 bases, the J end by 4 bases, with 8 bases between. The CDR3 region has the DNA TGTGCCAGCAGCTCGACAGAATACGAGCAGTACTTC. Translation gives CASSSTEYEQYF.

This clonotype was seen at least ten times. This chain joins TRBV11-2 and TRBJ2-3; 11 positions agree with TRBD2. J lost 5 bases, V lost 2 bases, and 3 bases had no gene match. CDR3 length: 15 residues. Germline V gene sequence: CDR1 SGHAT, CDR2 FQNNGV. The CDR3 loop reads CASSLTTSGRDTQYF. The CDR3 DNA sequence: TGTGCCAGCAGCTTAACAACTAGCGGGAGAGATACGCAGTATTTT.

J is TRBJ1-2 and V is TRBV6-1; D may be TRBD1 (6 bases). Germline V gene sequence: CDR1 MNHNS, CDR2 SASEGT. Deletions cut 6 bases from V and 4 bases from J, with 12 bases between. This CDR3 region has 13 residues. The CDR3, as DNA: TGTGCCAGCAGCAGGACAGACCTCTATGGCTACACCTTC. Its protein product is CASSRTDLYGYTF.

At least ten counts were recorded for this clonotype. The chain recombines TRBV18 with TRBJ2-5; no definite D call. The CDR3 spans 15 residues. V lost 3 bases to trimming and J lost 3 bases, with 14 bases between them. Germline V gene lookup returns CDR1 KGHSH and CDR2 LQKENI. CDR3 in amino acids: CASSPLLGKEETQYF. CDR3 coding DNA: TGTGCCAGCTCACCTCTGCTGGGCAAGGAAGAGACCCAGTACTTC.

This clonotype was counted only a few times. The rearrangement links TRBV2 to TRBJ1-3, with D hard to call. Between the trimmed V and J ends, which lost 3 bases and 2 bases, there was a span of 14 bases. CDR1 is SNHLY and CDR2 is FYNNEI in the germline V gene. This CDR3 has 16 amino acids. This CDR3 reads CASSDGRTYPGNTIYF. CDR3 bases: TGTGCCAGCAGTGACGGCAGAACCTACCCTGGAAACACCATATATTTT.

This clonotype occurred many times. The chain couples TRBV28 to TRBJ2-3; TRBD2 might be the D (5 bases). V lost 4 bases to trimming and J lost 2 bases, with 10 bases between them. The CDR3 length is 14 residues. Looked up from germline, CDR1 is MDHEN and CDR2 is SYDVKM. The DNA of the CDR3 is TGTGCCAGCAGTTGGGGAGACGACACAGATACGCAGTATTTT. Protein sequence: CASSWGDDTDTQYF.